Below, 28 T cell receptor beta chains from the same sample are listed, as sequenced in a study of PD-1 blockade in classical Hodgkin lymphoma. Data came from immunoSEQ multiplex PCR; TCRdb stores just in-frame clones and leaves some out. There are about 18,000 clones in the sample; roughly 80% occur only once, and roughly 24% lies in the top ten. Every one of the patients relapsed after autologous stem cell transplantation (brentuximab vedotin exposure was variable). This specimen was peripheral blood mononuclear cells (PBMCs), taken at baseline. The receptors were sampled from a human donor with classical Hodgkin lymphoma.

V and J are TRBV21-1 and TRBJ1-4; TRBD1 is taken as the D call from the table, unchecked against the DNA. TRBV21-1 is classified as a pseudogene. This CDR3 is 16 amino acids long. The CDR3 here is CASSKDRDTTNEKLFF. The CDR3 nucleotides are TGTGCCAGCAGCAAGGACAGGGACACAACTAATGAAAAACTGTTTTTT.

CDR3: CASSDGGGAYQPQHF. The CDR3 DNA reads as TGTGCCAGCAGTGACGGAGGGGGCGCCTATCAGCCCCAGCATTTT. The rearrangement uses TRBV25-1 and TRBJ1-5; 7 bases are shared with TRBD1. The CDR3 covers 15 residues. The J segment lost 5 bases and the V segment lost 3 bases, leaving 7 bases of the junction unmatched. CDR1 is MGHDK, CDR2 SYGVNS, per germline. The full variable domain, in which reference TRBV25-1 and TRBJ1-5 provide the parts outside the CDR3, is EADIYQTPRYLVIGTGKKITLECSQTMGHDKMYWYQQDPGMELHLIHYSYGVNSTEKGDLSSESTVSRIRTEHFPLTLESARPSHTSQYLCASSDGGGAYQPQHFGDGTRLSIL.

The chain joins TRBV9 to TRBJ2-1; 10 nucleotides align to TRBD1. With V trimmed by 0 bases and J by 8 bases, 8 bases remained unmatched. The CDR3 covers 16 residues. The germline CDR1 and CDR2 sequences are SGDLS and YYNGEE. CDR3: CASSVVMGQGSDEQFF. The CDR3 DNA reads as TGTGCCAGCAGCGTAGTGATGGGACAGGGGTCCGATGAGCAGTTCTTC.

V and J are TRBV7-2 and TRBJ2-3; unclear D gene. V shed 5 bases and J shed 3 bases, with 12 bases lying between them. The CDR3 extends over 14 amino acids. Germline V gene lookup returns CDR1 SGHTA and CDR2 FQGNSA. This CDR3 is CASSPYLATDTQYF. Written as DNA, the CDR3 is TGTGCCAGCAGCCCTTATCTGGCGACAGATACGCAGTATTTT.

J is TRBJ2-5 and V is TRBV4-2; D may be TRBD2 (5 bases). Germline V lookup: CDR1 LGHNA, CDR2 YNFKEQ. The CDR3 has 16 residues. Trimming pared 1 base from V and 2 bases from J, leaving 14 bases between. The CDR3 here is CASSQAASLPQETQYF. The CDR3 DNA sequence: TGTGCCAGCAGCCAAGCGGCTAGCCTCCCTCAAGAGACCCAGTACTTC.

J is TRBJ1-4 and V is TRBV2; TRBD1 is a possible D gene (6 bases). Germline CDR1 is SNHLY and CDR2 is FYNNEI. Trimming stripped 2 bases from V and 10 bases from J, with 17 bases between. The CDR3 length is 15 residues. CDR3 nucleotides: TGTGCCAGCAGTGAAACTACAGGGCCACGGGGAAAACTGTTTTTT. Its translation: CASSETTGPRGKLFF.

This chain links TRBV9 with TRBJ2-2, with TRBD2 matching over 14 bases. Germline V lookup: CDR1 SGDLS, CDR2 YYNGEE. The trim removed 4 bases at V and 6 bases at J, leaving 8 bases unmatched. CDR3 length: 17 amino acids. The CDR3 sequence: CASSPPGLAGVSGELFF. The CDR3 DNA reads TGTGCCAGCAGCCCCCCGGGACTAGCGGGAGTTTCCGGGGAGCTGTTTTTT. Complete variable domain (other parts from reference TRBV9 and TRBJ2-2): DSGVTQTPKHLITATGQRVTLRCSPRSGDLSVYWYQQSLDQGLQFLIQYYNGEERAKGNILERFSAQQFPDLHSELNLSSLELGDSALYFCASSPPGLAGVSGELFFGEGSRLTVL.

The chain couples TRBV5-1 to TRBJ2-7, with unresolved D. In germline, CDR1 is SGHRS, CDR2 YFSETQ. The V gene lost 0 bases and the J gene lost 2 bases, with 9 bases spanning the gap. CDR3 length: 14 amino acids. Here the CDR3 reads CASSLAGPPYEQYF. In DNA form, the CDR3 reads TGCGCCAGCAGCTTGGCAGGTCCCCCCTACGAGCAGTACTTC. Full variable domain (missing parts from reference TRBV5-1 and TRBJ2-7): KAGVTQTPRYLIKTRGQQVTLSCSPISGHRSVSWYQQTPGQGLQFLFEYFSETQRNKGNFPGRFSGRQFSNSRSEMNVSTLELGDSALYLCASSLAGPPYEQYFGPGTRLTVT.

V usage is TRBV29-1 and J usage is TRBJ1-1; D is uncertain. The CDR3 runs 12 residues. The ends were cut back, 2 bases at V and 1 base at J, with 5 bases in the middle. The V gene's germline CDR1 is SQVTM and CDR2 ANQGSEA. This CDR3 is CSVEPGNTEAFF. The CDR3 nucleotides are TGCAGCGTTGAACCGGGGAACACTGAAGCTTTCTTT.

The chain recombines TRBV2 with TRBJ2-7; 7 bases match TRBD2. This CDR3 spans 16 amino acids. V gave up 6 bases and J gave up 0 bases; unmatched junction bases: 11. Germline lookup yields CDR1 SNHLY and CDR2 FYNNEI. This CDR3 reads CASSLPVLAPSYEQYF. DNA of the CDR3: TGTGCCAGCAGCCTCCCCGTACTAGCGCCCTCCTACGAGCAGTACTTC. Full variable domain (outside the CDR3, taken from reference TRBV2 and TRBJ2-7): EPEVTQTPSHQVTQMGQEVILRCVPISNHLYFYWYRQILGQKVEFLVSFYNNEISEKSEIFDDQFSVERPDGSNFTLKIRSTKLEDSAMYFCASSLPVLAPSYEQYFGPGTRLTVT.

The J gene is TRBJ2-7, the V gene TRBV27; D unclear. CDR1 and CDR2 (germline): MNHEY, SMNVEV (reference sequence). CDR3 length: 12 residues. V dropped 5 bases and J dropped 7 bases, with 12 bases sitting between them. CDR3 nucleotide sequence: TGTGCCAGCAGTCCTGGCCTGGGTGAGCAGTACTTC. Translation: CASSPGLGEQYF.

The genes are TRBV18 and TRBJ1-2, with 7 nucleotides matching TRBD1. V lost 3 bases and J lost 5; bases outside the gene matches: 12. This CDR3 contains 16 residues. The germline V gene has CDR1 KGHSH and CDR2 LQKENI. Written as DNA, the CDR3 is TGTGCCAGCTCACCCCGACAGGGTCAAAGATTATATGGCTACACCTTC. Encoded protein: CASSPRQGQRLYGYTF.

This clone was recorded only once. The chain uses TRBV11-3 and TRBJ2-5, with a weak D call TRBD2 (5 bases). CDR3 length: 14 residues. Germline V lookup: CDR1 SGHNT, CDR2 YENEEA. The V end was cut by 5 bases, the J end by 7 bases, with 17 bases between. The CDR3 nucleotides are TGTGCCAGCAGCCGGGGTGGGGTCGGCGGGACCCAGTACTTC. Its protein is CASSRGGVGGTQYF.

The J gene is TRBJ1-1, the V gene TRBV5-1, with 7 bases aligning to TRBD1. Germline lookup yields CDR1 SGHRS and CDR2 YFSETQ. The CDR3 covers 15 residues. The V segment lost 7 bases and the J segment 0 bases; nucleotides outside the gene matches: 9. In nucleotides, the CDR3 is TGCGCCAGCTCTGGGCAGGGGGTAATGAACACTGAAGCTTTCTTT. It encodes CASSGQGVMNTEAFF.

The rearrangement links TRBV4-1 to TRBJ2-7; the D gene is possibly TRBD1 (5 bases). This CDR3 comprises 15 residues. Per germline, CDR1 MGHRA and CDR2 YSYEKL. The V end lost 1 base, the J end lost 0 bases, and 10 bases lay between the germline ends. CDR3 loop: CASSQGGASSYEQYF. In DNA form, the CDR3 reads TGCGCCAGCAGCCAAGGGGGCGCCAGCTCCTACGAGCAGTACTTC.

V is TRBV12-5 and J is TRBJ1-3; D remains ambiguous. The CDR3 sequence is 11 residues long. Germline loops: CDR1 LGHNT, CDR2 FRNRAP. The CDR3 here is CVTSPGNTIYF. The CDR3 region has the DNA TGTGTCACTTCTCCGGGAAACACCATATATTTT.

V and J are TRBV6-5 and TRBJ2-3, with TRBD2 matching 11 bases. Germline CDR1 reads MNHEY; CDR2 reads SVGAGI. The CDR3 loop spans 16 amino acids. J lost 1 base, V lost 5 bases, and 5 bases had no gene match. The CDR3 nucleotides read TGTGCCAGCAGTAACTTAGCGGGAGGGGGCACAGATACGCAGTATTTT. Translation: CASSNLAGGGTDTQYF.

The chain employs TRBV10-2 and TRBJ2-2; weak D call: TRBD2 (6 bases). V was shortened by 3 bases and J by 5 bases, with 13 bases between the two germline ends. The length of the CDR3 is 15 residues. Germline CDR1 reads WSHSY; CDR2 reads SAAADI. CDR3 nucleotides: TGCGCCAGCAGTGATGGACTATTGAGGACCGGGGAGCTGTTTTTT. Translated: CASSDGLLRTGELFF.

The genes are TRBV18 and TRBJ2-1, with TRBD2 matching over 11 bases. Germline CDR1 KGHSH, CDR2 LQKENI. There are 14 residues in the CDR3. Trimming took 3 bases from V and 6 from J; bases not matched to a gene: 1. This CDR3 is CASSPTSGINEQFF. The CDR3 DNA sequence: TGTGCCAGCTCACCGACTAGCGGGATCAATGAGCAGTTCTTC.

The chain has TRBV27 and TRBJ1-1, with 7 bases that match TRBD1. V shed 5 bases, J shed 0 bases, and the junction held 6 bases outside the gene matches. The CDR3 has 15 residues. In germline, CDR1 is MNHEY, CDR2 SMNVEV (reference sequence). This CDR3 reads CASSLSGQMNTEAFF. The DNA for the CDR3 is TGTGCCAGCAGTCTCTCGGGACAGATGAACACTGAAGCTTTCTTT.

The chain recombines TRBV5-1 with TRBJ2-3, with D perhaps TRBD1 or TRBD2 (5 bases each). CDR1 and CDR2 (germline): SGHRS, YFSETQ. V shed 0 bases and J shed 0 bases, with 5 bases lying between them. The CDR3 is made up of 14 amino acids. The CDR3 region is CASSLGDSTDTQYF. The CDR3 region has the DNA TGCGCCAGCAGCTTGGGGGACAGCACAGATACGCAGTATTTT.

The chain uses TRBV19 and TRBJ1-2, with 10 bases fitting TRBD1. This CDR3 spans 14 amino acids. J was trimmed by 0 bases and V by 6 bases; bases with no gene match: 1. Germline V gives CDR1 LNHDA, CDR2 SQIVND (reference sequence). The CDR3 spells CASRGTGANYGYTF. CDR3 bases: TGTGCCAGTAGGGGGACAGGGGCTAACTATGGCTACACCTTC.

The CDR3 loop reads CAWKFRASGGPNTGELFF. CDR3 sequence (DNA): TGTGCCTGGAAATTCCGGGCTAGCGGGGGGCCGAACACCGGGGAGCTGTTTTTT. The V and J genes are TRBV30 and TRBJ2-2, with 11 bases aligning to TRBD2. Germline CDR1 and CDR2: GTSNPN and SVGIG (reference sequence). This CDR3 has 18 residues. V lost 4 bases and J lost 0; bases outside the gene matches: 10.

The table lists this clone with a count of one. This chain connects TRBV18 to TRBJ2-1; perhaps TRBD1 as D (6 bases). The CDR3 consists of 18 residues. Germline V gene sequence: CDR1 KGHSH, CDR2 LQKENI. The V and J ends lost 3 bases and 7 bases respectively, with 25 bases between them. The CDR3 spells CASSPLVLTGIGENEQFF. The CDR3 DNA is TGTGCCAGCTCACCTCTAGTGTTAACAGGGATTGGTGAGAATGAGCAGTTCTTC.

In DNA, the CDR3 is TGTGCCAGTAGTCTAAGCGCGGGCCCCATGAACACTGAAGCTTTCTTT. It yields the protein CASSLSAGPMNTEAFF. This rearrangement joins TRBV19 to TRBJ1-1; D not resolved. This CDR3 contains 16 residues. Trimming stripped 5 bases from V and 0 bases from J, with 16 bases between. Germline values: CDR1 LNHDA, CDR2 SQIVND (reference sequence).

The CDR3 protein is CASNRQGGPNIQYF. DNA of the CDR3: TGTGCCAGCAACCGACAGGGGGGCCCAAACATTCAGTACTTC. The V call is TRBV28, the J call TRBJ2-4; 9 nucleotides align to TRBD1. Trimming took 7 bases from V and 6 from J; bases not matched to a gene: 7. The CDR3 contains 14 residues. CDR1 is MDHEN, CDR2 SYDVKM, per germline.

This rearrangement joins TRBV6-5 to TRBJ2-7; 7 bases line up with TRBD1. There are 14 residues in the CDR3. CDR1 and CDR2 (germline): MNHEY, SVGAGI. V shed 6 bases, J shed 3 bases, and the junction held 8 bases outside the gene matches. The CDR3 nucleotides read TGTGCCAGCAGCTCCGGGACAGCCTACTACGAGCAGTACTTC. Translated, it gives CASSSGTAYYEQYF.

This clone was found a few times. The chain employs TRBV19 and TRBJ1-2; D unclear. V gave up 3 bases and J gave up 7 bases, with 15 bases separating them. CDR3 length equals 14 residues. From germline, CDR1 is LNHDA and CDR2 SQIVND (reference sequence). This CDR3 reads CASSIESPAGGYTF. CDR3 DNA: TGTGCCAGTAGTATCGAGAGTCCTGCCGGTGGCTACACCTTC. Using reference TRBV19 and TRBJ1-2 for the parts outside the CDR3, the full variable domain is DGGITQSPKYLFRKEGQNVTLSCEQNLNHDAMYWYRQDPGQGLRLIYYSQIVNDFQKGDIAEGYSVSREKKESFPLTVTSAQKNPTAFYLCASSIESPAGGYTFGSGTRLTVV.